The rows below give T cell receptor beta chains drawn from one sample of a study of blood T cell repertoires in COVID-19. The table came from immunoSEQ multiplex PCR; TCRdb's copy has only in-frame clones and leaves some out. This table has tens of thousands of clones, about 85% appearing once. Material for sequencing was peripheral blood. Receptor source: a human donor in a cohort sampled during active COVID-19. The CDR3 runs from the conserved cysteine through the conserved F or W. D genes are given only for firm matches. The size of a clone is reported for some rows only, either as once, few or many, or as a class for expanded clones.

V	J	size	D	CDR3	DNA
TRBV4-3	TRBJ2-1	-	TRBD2	CASSPRLAGGSNEQFF	TGCGCCAGCAGCCCCAGACTAGCGGGGGGTTCCAATGAGCAGTTCTTC
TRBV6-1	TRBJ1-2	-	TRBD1	CASSEGQPGQGYTF	TGTGCCAGCAGTGAAGGTCAACCGGGACAGGGCTACACCTTC
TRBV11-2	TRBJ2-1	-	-	CASSPHRTAYNEQFF	TGTGCCAGCAGCCCACATCGGACAGCTTACAATGAGCAGTTCTTC
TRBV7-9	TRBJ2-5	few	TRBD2	CASSALAGGETQYF	TGTGCCAGCAGCGCCCTAGCGGGCGGAGAGACCCAGTACTTC
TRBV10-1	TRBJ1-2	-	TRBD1	CASSEMGQGAQIGYTF	TGCGCCAGCAGTGAGATGGGACAGGGGGCGCAGATTGGCTACACCTTC
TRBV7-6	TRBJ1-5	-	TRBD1	CASSLGQGNQPQHF	TGTGCCAGCAGCCTGGGACAGGGCAATCAGCCCCAGCATTTT
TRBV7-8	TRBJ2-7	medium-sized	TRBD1	CASSPLSGTGSHEQYF	TGTGCCAGCAGCCCTCTTTCCGGGACAGGGTCCCACGAGCAGTACTTC
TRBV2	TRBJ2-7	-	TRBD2	CASRGGGAYEQYF	TGTGCCAGCAGGGGCGGGGGTGCCTACGAGCAGTACTTC
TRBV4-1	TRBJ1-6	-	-	CASSQVIHGGNSPLHF	TGCGCCAGCAGCCAAGTCATCCACGGGGGTAATTCACCCCTCCACTTT
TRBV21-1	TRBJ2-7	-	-	CASNNGGLPYPYEQYF	TGTGCCAGCAATAACGGAGGGCTTCCCTACCCCTACGAGCAGTACTTC
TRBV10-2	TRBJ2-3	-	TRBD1	CASSQQGSGTDTQYF	TGCGCCAGCAGTCAACAGGGGTCCGGCACAGATACGCAGTATTTT
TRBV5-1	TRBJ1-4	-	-	CASSQEPNEKLFF	TGCGCCAGCAGCCAGGAACCGAATGAAAAACTGTTTTTT
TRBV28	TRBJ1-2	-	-	CASSSEGVIYGYTF	TGTGCCAGCAGTTCAGAGGGAGTCATTTATGGCTACACCTTC
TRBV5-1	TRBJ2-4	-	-	CASAGLLAKNIQYF	TGCGCCAGCGCGGGTCTTTTAGCCAAAAACATTCAGTACTTC
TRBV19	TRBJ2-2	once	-	CASSIGFGGPNTGELFF	TGTGCCAGTAGTATAGGATTCGGGGGGCCGAACACCGGGGAGCTGTTTTTT
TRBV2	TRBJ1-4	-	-	CASSARRGTEEKLFF	TGTGCCAGCAGTGCTCGCCGGGGAACGGAGGAAAAACTGTTTTTT
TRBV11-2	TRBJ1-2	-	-	CASSSVLQGIYYGYTF	TGTGCCAGCAGCTCGGTTCTGCAGGGCATCTACTATGGCTACACCTTC
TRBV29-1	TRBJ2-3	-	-	CSCTLISADTDTQYF	TGCAGCTGCACCCTAATTAGCGCGGACACAGATACGCAGTATTTT
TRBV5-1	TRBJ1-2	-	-	CASSLGARNYGYTF	TGCGCCAGCAGCTTGGGGGCACGGAACTATGGCTACACCTTC
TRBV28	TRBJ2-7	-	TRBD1	CASSLGTAHYEQYF	TGTGCCAGCAGTTTAGGGACAGCGCACTACGAGCAGTACTTC
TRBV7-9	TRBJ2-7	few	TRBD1	CASSLQGTVVYEQYF	TGTGCCAGCAGCTTACAAGGGACAGTCGTCTACGAGCAGTACTTC
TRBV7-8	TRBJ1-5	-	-	CASSLAGGASNQPQHF	TGTGCCAGCAGCTTAGCGGGGGGGGCTAGCAATCAGCCCCAGCATTTT
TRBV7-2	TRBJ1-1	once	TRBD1	CASSSGGPEAFF	TGTGCCAGCAGCTCAGGGGGGCCTGAAGCTTTCTTT
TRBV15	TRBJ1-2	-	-	CATSRIRVRYGYTF	TGTGCCACCAGCAGGATCAGGGTACGATATGGCTACACCTTC
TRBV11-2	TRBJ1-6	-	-	CASSPRGMSNSPLHF	TGTGCCAGCAGCCCGAGGGGGATGAGTAATTCACCCCTCCACTTT
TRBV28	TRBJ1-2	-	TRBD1	CASSLGQPMGYTF	TGTGCCAGCAGTTTGGGACAGCCAATGGGCTACACCTTC
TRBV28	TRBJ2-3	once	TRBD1	CASSSGQGAGSDTQYF	TGTGCCAGCAGCTCGGGTCAGGGGGCGGGGTCAGATACGCAGTATTTT
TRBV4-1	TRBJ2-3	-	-	CASSQFPPSDTQYF	TGCGCCAGCAGCCAATTCCCCCCCTCGGATACGCAGTATTTT
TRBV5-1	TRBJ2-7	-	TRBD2	CATSRSGGNYEQYF	TGCGCCACCAGTCGGAGCGGGGGGAACTACGAGCAGTACTTC
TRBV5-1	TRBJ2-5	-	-	CASSLLGGRETQYF	TGCGCCAGCAGCTTACTAGGAGGGCGTGAGACCCAGTACTTC
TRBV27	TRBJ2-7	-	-	CASSLGASYEQYF	TGTGCCAGCAGTTTAGGGGCTTCCTACGAGCAGTACTTC
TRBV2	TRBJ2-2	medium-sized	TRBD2	CASSPTGTRSRELFF	TGTGCCAGCAGTCCCACCGGGACTAGAAGTCGGGAGCTGTTTTTT
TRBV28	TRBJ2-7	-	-	CGGSSYEQYF	TGTGGAGGGAGCTCCTACGAGCAGTACTTC
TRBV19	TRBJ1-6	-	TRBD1	CASSTPGLRGDSPLHF	TGTGCCAGTAGTACACCGGGACTCAGGGGGGATTCACCCCTCCACTTT
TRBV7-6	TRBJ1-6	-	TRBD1	CASSHSPGQDNSPLHF	TGTGCCAGCAGCCACTCTCCGGGACAGGATAATTCACCCCTCCACTTT
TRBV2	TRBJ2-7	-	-	CASSELTGTYEQYF	TGTGCCAGCAGTGAATTGACAGGAACCTACGAGCAGTACTTC
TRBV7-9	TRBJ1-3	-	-	CASSLAPRRGLSGNTIYF	TGTGCCAGCAGCTTAGCCCCCCGGAGGGGACTCTCTGGAAACACCATATATTTT
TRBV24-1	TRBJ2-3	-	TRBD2	CATSESRLAGRQDTQYF	TGTGCCACCAGTGAATCCCGACTAGCGGGGCGACAAGATACGCAGTATTTT
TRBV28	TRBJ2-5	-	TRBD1	CASRDSQETQYF	TGTGCCAGCCGGGACAGCCAAGAGACCCAGTACTTC
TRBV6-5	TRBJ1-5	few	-	CATSAGDQPQHF	TGTGCCACAAGCGCCGGGGATCAGCCCCAGCATTTT
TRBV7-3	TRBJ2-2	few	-	CASSLTASQGPGELFF	TGTGCCAGCAGCTTAACGGCCAGCCAGGGTCCCGGGGAGCTGTTTTTT
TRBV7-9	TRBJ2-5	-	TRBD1	CASSSPRQGAEETQYF	TGTGCCAGCAGCTCCCCTAGACAGGGGGCGGAAGAGACCCAGTACTTC
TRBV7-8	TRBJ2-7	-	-	CASRKGAPYEQYF	TGTGCCAGCCGAAAAGGGGCTCCCTACGAGCAGTACTTC
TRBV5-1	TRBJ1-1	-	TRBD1	CASSSTDRARAFF	TGCGCCAGCAGCTCGACCGACAGGGCTAGAGCTTTCTTT
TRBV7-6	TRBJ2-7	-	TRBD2	CASSALAGGEYEQYF	TGTGCCAGCAGCGCGCTAGCGGGGGGCGAGTACGAGCAGTACTTC